The 31 T cell receptor beta chains presented below share a single source sample, sequenced in a study of T cells in Graves' hyperthyroidism and ophthalmopathy. Researchers amplified the TCR beta CDR3 regions from RNA transcripts. The primer set for the first-round RT-PCR of the TCR CDR3 was HTBI. TCRdb re-called the multiplex PCR reads with MiXCR, one entry per CDR3 protein. The top ten clones hold around 4% of a sample with hundreds of thousands of distinct CDR3 sequences, around 15% of them seen once. The sample comprised blood. The receptors originated from a woman aged 25 to 39 with Graves' hyperthyroidism.

The CDR3 DNA is TGCGCCAGCAGCTATGTGGGACAAAGCTCCTACGAGCAGTACTTC. Translation: CASSYVGQSSYEQYF. The chain employs TRBV5-1 and TRBJ2-7; D may be TRBD1 (6 bases). The V and J ends lost 3 bases and 0 bases respectively, with 13 bases between them. The CDR3 spans 15 residues. From germline, CDR1 is SGHRS and CDR2 YFSETQ.

On this clonotype itself: A much larger clone lies one base from this, so it may be a read error. The rearrangement joins TRBV10-3 to TRBJ2-7; D is possibly TRBD1 or TRBD2 (5 bases each). This CDR3 comprises 12 residues. V was trimmed by 10 bases and J by 9 bases, leaving 19 bases between them. Germline V lookup: CDR1 ENHRY, CDR2 SYGVKD. CDR3 sequence: CANGRDLGVQYF. DNA for the CDR3: TGTGCCAACGGCAGGGACCTGGGGGTGCAGTACTTC.

V gene TRBV10-3 combines with J gene TRBJ2-7; D ambiguous. Germline CDR1 ENHRY, CDR2 SYGVKD. Trimming took off 0 bases at V and 0 bases at J, with 9 bases between the two ends. The CDR3 covers 15 residues. This CDR3 is CAISESKANSYEQYF. Written as DNA, the CDR3 is TGTGCCATCAGTGAGTCTAAGGCCAACTCCTACGAGCAGTACTTC.

This clonotype came up many times. This chain joins TRBV2 and TRBJ2-2; 11 bases are shared with TRBD1. CDR3 length: 15 residues. V lost 8 bases to trimming and J lost 0 bases; unmatched junction nucleotides: 2. Germline-derived CDR1 and CDR2 are SNHLY and FYNNEI. The CDR3 reads CASGGQGANTGELFF. The CDR3, as DNA: TGTGCCAGCGGGGGACAGGGGGCGAACACCGGGGAGCTGTTTTTT.

There are a few counts of this clonotype. Possible read error: a much larger clone is one base away. This chain links TRBV28 with TRBJ1-3; D might be TRBD1 (6 bases). This CDR3 spans 15 amino acids. V was clipped by 8 bases and J by 3 bases, with 17 bases between them. Germline values: CDR1 MDHEN, CDR2 SYDVKM. DNA of the CDR3: TGTGCCAGCGGGGTTACAGGGTCCCTTGGAAACACCATATATTTT. Its translation is CASGVTGSLGNTIYF.

This clonotype was counted between two and nine times. V gene TRBV20-1 combines with J gene TRBJ2-7, with D perhaps matching TRBD1 (6 bases). The CDR3 runs to 12 residues. Trimming removed 5 bases at V and 3 bases at J, with 11 bases between. In germline, CDR1 is DFQATT, CDR2 SNEGSKA (reference sequence). In DNA, the CDR3 is TGCAGTGCTCAGCGAGGGGGCTACGAGCAGTACTTC. Translating it yields CSAQRGGYEQYF.

V gene TRBV7-9 combines with J gene TRBJ2-1, with 8 bases matching TRBD2. The CDR3 runs 14 residues. J gave up 9 bases and V 5 bases, and 9 bases lay outside the gene matches. Looked up from germline, CDR1 is SEHNR and CDR2 is FQNEAQ (reference sequence). DNA for the CDR3: TGTGCCAGCAGCGTCCAGCGGGAGCGTAGTGAGCAGTTCTTC. Translating gives CASSVQRERSEQFF.

The chain is built from TRBV9 and TRBJ2-1, with D perhaps being TRBD1 or TRBD2 (7 bases each). CDR1 and CDR2 (germline): SGDLS, YYNGEE. This CDR3 is built from 16 residues. The V gene lost 4 bases and the J gene lost 8 bases, with 22 bases spanning the gap. The CDR3 sequence: CASSPSYRGGGDEQFF. The CDR3, as DNA: TGTGCCAGCAGCCCATCTTACAGGGGAGGGGGCGATGAGCAGTTCTTC.

This clonotype has just a few counts. CDR3 in DNA: TGTGCCAGCAGCCGGGAGATAAGGGGATTGGATACGCAGTATTTT. The encoded protein is CASSREIRGLDTQYF. V and J are TRBV4-2 and TRBJ2-3; D is perhaps TRBD1 or TRBD2 (5 bases each). The CDR3 sequence is 15 residues long. From germline, CDR1 is LGHNA and CDR2 YNFKEQ. Between the trimmed V and J ends, which lost 4 bases and 6 bases, there was a span of 17 bases.

This clonotype was recorded a few times. This chain connects TRBV12-3 or TRBV12-4 to TRBJ1-2; 8 bases fit TRBD1. The J segment lost 8 bases and the V segment lost 6 bases, leaving 8 bases of the junction unmatched. The CDR3 is 13 amino acids. The CDR3 sequence: CASSGQGEKGYTF. For the CDR3, the DNA is TGTGCCAGCAGCGGACAGGGAGAGAAAGGCTACACCTTC.

This clonotype has at least ten counts. V usage is TRBV5-1 and J usage is TRBJ2-3, with D uncertain. This CDR3 has 13 residues. Germline V gene data show CDR1 as SGHRS and CDR2 as YFSETQ. The V and J ends lost 2 bases and 3 bases respectively, with 7 bases between them. CDR3 sequence: CASSLYGTDTQYF. CDR3 nucleotide sequence: TGCGCCAGCAGCTTATACGGAACAGATACGCAGTATTTT.

V usage is TRBV19 and J usage is TRBJ2-1; the match to TRBD2 covers 8 bases. The CDR3 runs to 14 residues. V shed 3 bases, J shed 6 bases, and the junction held 4 bases outside the gene matches. CDR1 is LNHDA, CDR2 SQIVND, per germline (reference sequence). CDR3 nucleotides: TGTGCCAGTAGTATGAGCGGGAGTGCCAATGAGCAGTTCTTC. It encodes CASSMSGSANEQFF.

The V and J genes are TRBV5-5 and TRBJ2-7; 8 nucleotides line up with TRBD1. Germline-derived CDR1 and CDR2 are SGHKS and YYEKEE (reference sequence). Trimming at V came to 3 bases and at J to 0 bases, leaving 8 bases not matched to a gene. This CDR3 is built from 16 residues. CDR3 in amino acids: CASSSRGPQSSYEQYF. For the CDR3, the DNA is TGTGCCAGCAGCTCCAGGGGGCCCCAATCCTCCTACGAGCAGTACTTC.

This clonotype appeared a few times. V and J are TRBV25-1 and TRBJ2-7, with D hard to call. Germline CDR1 is MGHDK and CDR2 is SYGVNS. CDR3 length equals 10 residues. With 8 bases removed from V and 3 bases from J, the gap between germline ends came to 5 bases. As DNA, the CDR3 is TGTGCCAGCCAGGACTACGAGCAGTACTTC. Translating it yields CASQDYEQYF.

This clonotype has just a few counts. V usage is TRBV7-3 and J usage is TRBJ2-4; D not certain. Trimming took off 0 bases at V and 0 bases at J, with 12 bases between the two ends. There are 17 residues in the CDR3. The germline CDR1 and CDR2 sequences are SGHTA and FQGTGA. The CDR3: CASSLTSLTVAKNIQYF. The CDR3 nucleotides read TGTGCCAGCAGCTTAACTTCCCTAACAGTAGCCAAAAACATTCAGTACTTC.

This clonotype has more than one count but fewer than ten. The rearrangement uses TRBV27 and TRBJ1-1, with D possibly TRBD1 on 5 matching bases. The germline CDR1 and CDR2 sequences are MNHEY and SMNVEV (reference sequence). The CDR3 runs to 14 residues. The V gene lost 5 bases and the J gene lost 1 base, with 11 bases spanning the gap. For the CDR3, the DNA is TGTGCCAGCAGTACGGGACCGGCGAACACTGAAGCTTTCTTT. It encodes CASSTGPANTEAFF.

At least ten counts were recorded for this clonotype. The genes are TRBV12-5 and TRBJ2-2, with no clear D. Trimming pared 6 bases from V and 3 bases from J, leaving 8 bases between. The CDR3 extends over 13 amino acids. The germline V gene has CDR1 LGHNT and CDR2 FRNRAP. CDR3 residues: CASGLGYTGELFF. The DNA for the CDR3 is TGTGCTAGTGGACTCGGATACACCGGGGAGCTGTTTTTT.

The V gene is TRBV7-2, the J gene TRBJ2-5; D is unresolved. This CDR3 spans 13 amino acids. Germline V gives CDR1 SGHTA, CDR2 FQGNSA. With 6 bases removed from V and 2 bases from J, the gap between germline ends came to 10 bases. The CDR3 spells CASSWKVQETQYF. The DNA for the CDR3 is TGTGCCAGCAGTTGGAAGGTTCAAGAGACCCAGTACTTC.

This clonotype has only a few counts. The rearrangement links TRBV20-1 to TRBJ2-5; TRBD2 might be the D (6 bases). Germline CDR1 reads DFQATT; CDR2 reads SNEGSKA (reference sequence). The V gene lost 6 bases and the J gene lost 4 bases, with 12 bases spanning the gap. CDR3 length: 12 amino acids. The chain's CDR3 is CSAGVGGETQYF. The CDR3 DNA is TGCAGTGCCGGAGTGGGGGGAGAGACCCAGTACTTC.

This clonotype has only a few counts. The chain joins TRBV13 to TRBJ1-6; unclear D gene. V lost 2 bases and J 5 bases, leaving 10 bases between the germline ends. This CDR3 is 15 amino acids long. Germline V gene sequence: CDR1 PRHDT, CDR2 FYEKMQ (reference sequence). CDR3 in DNA: TGTGCCAGCAGCTTAAAATCTCAAGATAATTCACCCCTCCACTTT. Translating gives CASSLKSQDNSPLHF.

This clonotype showed up many times. The rearrangement joins TRBV24-1 to TRBJ2-2; D is ambiguous. With 1 base removed from V and 2 bases from J, the gap between germline ends came to 10 bases. The CDR3 sequence is 16 residues long. In germline, CDR1 is KGHDR, CDR2 SFDVKD. The CDR3 protein is CATSDLAQANTGELFF. The CDR3 nucleotides are TGTGCCACCAGTGATTTAGCGCAGGCTAACACCGGGGAGCTGTTTTTT.

This clonotype has at least ten counts. This chain connects TRBV7-2 to TRBJ2-7; TRBD1 aligns across 7 bases. Germline CDR1 SGHTA, CDR2 FQGNSA. The CDR3 is made up of 13 amino acids. Trimming took 5 bases from V and 5 from J; bases not matched to a gene: 6. The CDR3 loop is CASSRDRADEQYF. CDR3 coding DNA: TGTGCCAGCAGCCGCGACAGGGCCGACGAGCAGTACTTC.

This clonotype occurred a few times. The rearrangement uses TRBV13 and TRBJ2-7, with 7 bases that match TRBD1. Trimming took 0 bases from V and 4 from J; bases not matched to a gene: 6. The CDR3 runs 15 residues. CDR1 PRHDT and CDR2 FYEKMQ come from the germline V gene (reference sequence). Here the CDR3 DNA reads TGTGCCAGCAGCTTAGGAGGATACAGGGGATACGAGCAGTACTTC. The encoded protein is CASSLGGYRGYEQYF.

At least ten counts were recorded for this clonotype. The CDR3, as DNA: TGTGCCAGCAGAATGGCGGCACTAACGGGGGAGACCCAGTACTTC. Protein sequence: CASRMAALTGETQYF. This rearrangement joins TRBV5-8 to TRBJ2-5; possibly TRBD2 for D (5 bases). Per germline, CDR1 SGHTS and CDR2 YDEGEE. Trimming shortened V by 5 bases and J by 5 bases, and 19 bases separated the two germline ends. The CDR3 is 15 residues long.

The V gene is TRBV5-1, the J gene TRBJ2-1; 9 nucleotides match TRBD1. V lost 2 bases to trimming and J lost 6 bases; unmatched junction nucleotides: 6. The CDR3 totals 15 residues. Germline V gene sequence: CDR1 SGHRS, CDR2 YFSETQ. The CDR3, as DNA: TGCGCCAGCAGCTTAGGGACAGGGATGGGCAATGAGCAGTTCTTC. Its protein product is CASSLGTGMGNEQFF.

This clonotype was picked up many times. The chain uses TRBV7-6 and TRBJ1-1; D possibly corresponds to TRBD1 (6 bases). The CDR3 has 16 amino acids. CDR1 SGHVS and CDR2 FNYEAQ come from the germline V gene. The V gene lost 1 base and the J gene lost 0 bases, with 12 bases spanning the gap. DNA of the CDR3: TGTGCCAGCAGCTTAGTCGTCAGGGGATTGAACACTGAAGCTTTCTTT. Translation: CASSLVVRGLNTEAFF.

The rearrangement links TRBV7-2 to TRBJ2-5, with 7 bases matching TRBD2. Germline V gives CDR1 SGHTA, CDR2 FQGNSA. The junction had 5 bases not matched to a gene; V was cut back by 3 bases and J by 1 base. This CDR3 spans 15 amino acids. CDR3 loop: CASSFGSGSQETQYF. Written as DNA, the CDR3 is TGTGCCAGCAGCTTTGGTAGCGGGTCCCAAGAGACCCAGTACTTC.

In regard to this clonotype: At one end, the junction sequence differs from germline, possibly due to a read error. This chain links TRBV7-6 with TRBJ1-1; the D gene is possibly TRBD1 (5 bases). The CDR3 sequence is 15 residues long. The germline gives CDR1 SGHVS, CDR2 FNYEAQ. CDR3 protein: CASSLVRGVNTEAFF. The CDR3 nucleotides read TGCGCCAGCAGCTTAGTCCGGGGGGTGAACACTGAAGCTTTCTTT.

The chain couples TRBV29-1 to TRBJ2-7; a weak D match, TRBD2 (6 bases). The germline V gene encodes CDR1 SQVTM and CDR2 ANQGSEA. The CDR3 consists of 13 residues. V lost 3 bases and J 4 bases, leaving 13 bases between the germline ends. This chain's CDR3 is CSVEEGSGYEQYF. The CDR3 DNA sequence: TGCAGCGTTGAGGAGGGATCAGGGTACGAGCAGTACTTC.

V is TRBV27 and J is TRBJ2-7; D possibly matches TRBD1 or TRBD2 (6 bases each). Germline V gene lookup returns CDR1 MNHEY and CDR2 SMNVEV (reference sequence). Deletions cut 3 bases from V and 3 bases from J, with 12 bases between. This CDR3 comprises 14 residues. CDR3 region: CASSFAGQVYEQYF. In DNA form, the CDR3 reads TGTGCCAGCAGTTTCGCGGGACAAGTCTACGAGCAGTACTTC.

CDR3 amino acids: CSAGQVGNEQYF. The CDR3 bases are TGCAGTGCTGGACAAGTGGGGAACGAGCAGTACTTC. The chain couples TRBV20-1 to TRBJ2-7, with D perhaps matching TRBD1 (5 bases). This CDR3 has 12 residues. Germline-derived CDR1 and CDR2 are DFQATT and SNEGSKA (reference sequence). Trimming cost V 5 bases and J 5 bases, with 13 bases left between them.